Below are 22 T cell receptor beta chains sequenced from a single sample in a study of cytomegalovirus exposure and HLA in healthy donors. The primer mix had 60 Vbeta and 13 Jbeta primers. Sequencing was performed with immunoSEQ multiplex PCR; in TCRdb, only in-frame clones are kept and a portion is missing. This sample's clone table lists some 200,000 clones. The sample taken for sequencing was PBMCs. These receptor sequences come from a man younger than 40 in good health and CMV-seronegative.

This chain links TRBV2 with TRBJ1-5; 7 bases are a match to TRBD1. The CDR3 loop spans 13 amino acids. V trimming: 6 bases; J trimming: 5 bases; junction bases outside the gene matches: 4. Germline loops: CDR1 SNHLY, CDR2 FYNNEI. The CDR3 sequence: CASSATGDQPQHF. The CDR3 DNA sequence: TGTGCCAGCAGCGCCACAGGGGATCAGCCCCAGCATTTT.

The CDR3 protein is CASSVQGNTEAFF. For the CDR3, the DNA is TGCGCCAGCAGCGTACAGGGGAACACTGAAGCTTTCTTT. The chain joins TRBV5-1 to TRBJ1-1; D perhaps matches TRBD1 (6 bases). There are 13 residues in the CDR3. The V end was cut by 4 bases, the J end by 1 base, with 8 bases between. In germline, CDR1 is SGHRS, CDR2 YFSETQ.

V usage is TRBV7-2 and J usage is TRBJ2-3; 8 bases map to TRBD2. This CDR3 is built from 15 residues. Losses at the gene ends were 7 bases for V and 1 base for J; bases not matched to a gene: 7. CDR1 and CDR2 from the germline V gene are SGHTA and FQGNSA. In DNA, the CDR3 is TGTGCCAGCACCCTAAGGCGGGGGGGCACAGATACGCAGTATTTT. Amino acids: CASTLRRGGTDTQYF. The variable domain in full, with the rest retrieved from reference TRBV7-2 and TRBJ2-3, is GAGVSQSPSNKVTEKGKDVELRCDPISGHTALYWYRQSLGQGLEFLIYFQGNSAPDKSGLPSDRFSAERTGGSVSTLTIQRTQQEDSAVYLCASTLRRGGTDTQYFGPGTRLTVL.

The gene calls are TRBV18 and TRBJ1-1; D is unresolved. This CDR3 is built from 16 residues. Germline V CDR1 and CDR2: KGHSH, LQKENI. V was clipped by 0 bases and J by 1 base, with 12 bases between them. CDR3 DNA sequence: TGTGCCAGCTCACCACCGGGTCAGCGGACGAACACTGAAGCTTTCTTT. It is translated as CASSPPGQRTNTEAFF.

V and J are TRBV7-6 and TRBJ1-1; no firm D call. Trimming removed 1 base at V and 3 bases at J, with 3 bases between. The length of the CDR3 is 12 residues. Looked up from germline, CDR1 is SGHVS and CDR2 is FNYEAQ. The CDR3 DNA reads TGTGCCAGCAGCTTAGTCGACACTGAAGCTTTCTTT. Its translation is CASSLVDTEAFF.

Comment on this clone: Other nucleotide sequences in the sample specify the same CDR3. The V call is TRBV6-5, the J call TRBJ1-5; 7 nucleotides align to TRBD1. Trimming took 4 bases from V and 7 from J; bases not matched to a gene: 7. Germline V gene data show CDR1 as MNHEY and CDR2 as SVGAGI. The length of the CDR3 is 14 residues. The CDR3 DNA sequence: TGTGCCAGCAGTTCACAGGGGTCTGGACAGCCCCAGCATTTT. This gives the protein CASSSQGSGQPQHF.

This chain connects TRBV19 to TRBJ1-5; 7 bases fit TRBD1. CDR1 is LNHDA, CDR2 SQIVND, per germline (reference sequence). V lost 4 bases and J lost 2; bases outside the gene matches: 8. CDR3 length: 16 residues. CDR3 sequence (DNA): TGTGCCAGTAGTACAAGACAGGGTGAGGGCAATCAGCCCCAGCATTTT. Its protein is CASSTRQGEGNQPQHF.

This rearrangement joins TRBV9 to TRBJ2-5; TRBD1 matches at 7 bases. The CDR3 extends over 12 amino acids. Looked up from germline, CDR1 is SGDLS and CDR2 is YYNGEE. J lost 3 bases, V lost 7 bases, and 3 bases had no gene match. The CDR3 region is CASAQGEETQYF. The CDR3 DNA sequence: TGTGCCAGCGCTCAGGGGGAAGAGACCCAGTACTTC.

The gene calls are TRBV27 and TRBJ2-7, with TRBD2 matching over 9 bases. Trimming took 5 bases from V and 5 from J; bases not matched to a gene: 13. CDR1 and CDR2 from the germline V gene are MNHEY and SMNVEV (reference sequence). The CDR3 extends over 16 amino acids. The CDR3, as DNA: TGTGCCAGCAGTCACCTCAGTAGCGGGAGTTTCAACGAGCAGTACTTC. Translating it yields CASSHLSSGSFNEQYF.

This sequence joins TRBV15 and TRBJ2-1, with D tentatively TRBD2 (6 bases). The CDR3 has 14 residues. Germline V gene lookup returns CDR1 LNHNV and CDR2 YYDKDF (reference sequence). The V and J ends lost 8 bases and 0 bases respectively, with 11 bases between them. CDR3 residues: CATGGYGSYNEQFF. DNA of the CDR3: TGTGCCACCGGGGGGTACGGCTCCTACAATGAGCAGTTCTTC.

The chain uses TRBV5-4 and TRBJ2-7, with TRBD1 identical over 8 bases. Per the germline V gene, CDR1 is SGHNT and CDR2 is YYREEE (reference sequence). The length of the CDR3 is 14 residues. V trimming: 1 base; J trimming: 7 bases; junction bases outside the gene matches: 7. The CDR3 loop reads CASSLSQGAREQYF. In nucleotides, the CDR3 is TGTGCCAGCAGCTTGTCGCAGGGGGCGAGGGAGCAGTACTTC.

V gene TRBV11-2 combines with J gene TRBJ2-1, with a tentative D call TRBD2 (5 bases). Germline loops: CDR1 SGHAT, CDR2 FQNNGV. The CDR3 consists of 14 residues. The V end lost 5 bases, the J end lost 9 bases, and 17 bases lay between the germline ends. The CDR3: CASSPGLFRGEQFF. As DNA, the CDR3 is TGTGCCAGCAGCCCAGGACTCTTTAGAGGTGAGCAGTTCTTC.

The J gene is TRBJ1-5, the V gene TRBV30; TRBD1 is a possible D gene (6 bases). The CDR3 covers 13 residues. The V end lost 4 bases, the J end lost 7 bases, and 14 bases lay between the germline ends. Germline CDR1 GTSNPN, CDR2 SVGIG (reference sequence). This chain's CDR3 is CAWNRGGGQPQHF. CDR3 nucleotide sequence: TGTGCCTGGAACCGGGGAGGGGGACAGCCCCAGCATTTT.

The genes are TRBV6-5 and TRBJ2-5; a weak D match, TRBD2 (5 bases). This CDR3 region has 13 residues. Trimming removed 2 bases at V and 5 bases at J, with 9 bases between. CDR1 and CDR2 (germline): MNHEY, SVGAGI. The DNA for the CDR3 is TGTGCCAGCAGTTACCGGGGTCGGGAGACCCAGTACTTC. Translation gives CASSYRGRETQYF.

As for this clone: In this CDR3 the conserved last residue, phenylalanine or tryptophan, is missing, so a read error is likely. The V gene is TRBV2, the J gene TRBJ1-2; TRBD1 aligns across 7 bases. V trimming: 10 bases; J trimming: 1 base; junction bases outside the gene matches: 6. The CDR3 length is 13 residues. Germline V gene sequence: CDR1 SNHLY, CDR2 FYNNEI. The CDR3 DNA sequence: TGTGCCACCCAAGCAGGGGGTAACTATGGCTACACCTCC. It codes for CATQAGGNYGYTS.

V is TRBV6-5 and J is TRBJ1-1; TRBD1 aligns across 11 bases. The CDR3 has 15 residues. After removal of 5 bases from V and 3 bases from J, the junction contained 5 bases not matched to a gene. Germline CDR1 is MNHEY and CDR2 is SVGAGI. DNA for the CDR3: TGTGCCAGCAGTGGACAGGGGGCGGGAGACACTGAAGCTTTCTTT. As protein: CASSGQGAGDTEAFF.

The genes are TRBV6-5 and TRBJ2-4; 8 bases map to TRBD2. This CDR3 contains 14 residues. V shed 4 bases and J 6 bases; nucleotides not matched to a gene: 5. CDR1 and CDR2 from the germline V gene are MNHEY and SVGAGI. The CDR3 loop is CASSSTGGGNIQYF. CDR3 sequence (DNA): TGTGCCAGCAGTTCCACCGGGGGGGGAAACATTCAGTACTTC.

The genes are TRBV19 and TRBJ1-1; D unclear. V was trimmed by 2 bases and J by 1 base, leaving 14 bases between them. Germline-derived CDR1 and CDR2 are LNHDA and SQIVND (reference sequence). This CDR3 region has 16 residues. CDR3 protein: CASSIMGEGWNTEAFF. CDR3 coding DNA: TGTGCCAGTAGTATAATGGGAGAAGGGTGGAACACTGAAGCTTTCTTT.

Written as DNA, the CDR3 is TGTGCCAGCAGTATGTTTGGGGCGGCGGGAGGGCCCCCGGGCGAGCAGTACTTC. Translation gives CASSMFGAAGGPPGEQYF. The chain has TRBV27 and TRBJ2-7, with 9 bases aligning to TRBD2. Trimming took 5 bases from V and 6 from J; bases not matched to a gene: 20. This CDR3 has 18 residues. The germline V gene has CDR1 MNHEY and CDR2 SMNVEV (reference sequence).

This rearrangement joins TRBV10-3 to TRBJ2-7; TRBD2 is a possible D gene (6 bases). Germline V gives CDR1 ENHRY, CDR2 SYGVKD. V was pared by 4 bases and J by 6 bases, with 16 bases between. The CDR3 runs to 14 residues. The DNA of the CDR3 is TGTGCCATCAGTGGGGGACTCCTCGTTGGCGAGCAGTACTTC. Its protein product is CAISGGLLVGEQYF.

The CDR3 sequence: CASSPRESSGNTIYF. CDR3 in DNA: TGTGCCAGCAGCCCGAGGGAGAGCTCTGGAAACACCATATATTTT. The chain recombines TRBV5-5 with TRBJ1-3; the D is unclear. This CDR3 is 15 amino acids long. Germline values: CDR1 SGHKS, CDR2 YYEKEE (reference sequence). V dropped 4 bases and J dropped 0 bases, with 11 bases sitting between them.

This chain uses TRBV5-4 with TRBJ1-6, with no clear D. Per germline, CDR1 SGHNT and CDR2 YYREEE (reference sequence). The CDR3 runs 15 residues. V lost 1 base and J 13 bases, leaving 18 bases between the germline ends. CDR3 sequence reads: CASSLLDGNSTPLHF. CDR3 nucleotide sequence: TGTGCCAGCAGCTTGTTGGACGGGAACTCTACTCCCCTCCACTTT.